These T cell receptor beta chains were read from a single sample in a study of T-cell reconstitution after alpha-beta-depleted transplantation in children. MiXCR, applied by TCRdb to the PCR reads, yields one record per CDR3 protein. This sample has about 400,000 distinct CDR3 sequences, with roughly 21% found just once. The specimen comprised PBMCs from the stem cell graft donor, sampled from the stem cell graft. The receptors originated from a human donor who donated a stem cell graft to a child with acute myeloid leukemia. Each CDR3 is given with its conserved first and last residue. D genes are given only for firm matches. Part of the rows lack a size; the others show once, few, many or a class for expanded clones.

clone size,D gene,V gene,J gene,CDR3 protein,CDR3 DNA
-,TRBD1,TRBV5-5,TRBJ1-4,CASNDRGVTNEKLFF,TGTGCCAGCAACGACAGGGGAGTAACTAATGAAAAACTGTTTTTT
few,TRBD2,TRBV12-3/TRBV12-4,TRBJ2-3,CASSRGLGTQYF,TGTGCCAGCAGCCGGGGACTAGGCACGCAGTATTTT
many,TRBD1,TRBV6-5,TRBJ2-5,CASSYTDRAETQYF,TGTGCCAGCAGTTACACCGACAGGGCAGAGACCCAGTACTTC
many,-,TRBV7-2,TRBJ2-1,CASSLPSHNEQFF,TGTGCCAGCAGCTTACCTTCCCACAATGAGCAGTTCTTC
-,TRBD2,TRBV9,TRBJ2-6,CASTDLAGGSGANVLTF,TGTGCCAGCACCGACCTAGCGGGAGGCTCTGGGGCCAACGTCCTGACTTTC
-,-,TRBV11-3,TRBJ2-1,CASSPRSNEQFF,TGTGCCAGCAGCCCTCGGAGCAATGAGCAGTTCTTC
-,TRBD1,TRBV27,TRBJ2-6,CASSGQGESSGANVLTF,TGTGCCAGCAGCGGACAGGGGGAAAGCTCTGGGGCCAACGTCCTGACTTTC
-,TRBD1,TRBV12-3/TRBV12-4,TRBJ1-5,CASSEGQGTYQPQHF,TGTGCCAGCAGTGAAGGACAGGGGACCTATCAGCCCCAGCATTTT
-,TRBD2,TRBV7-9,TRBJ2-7,CASSSTSIYEQYF,TGTGCCAGCAGCTCGACTAGCATCTACGAGCAGTACTTC
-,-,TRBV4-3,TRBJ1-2,CASSQDWREGYGYTF,TGCGCCAGCAGCCAAGATTGGCGGGAGGGCTATGGCTACACCTTC
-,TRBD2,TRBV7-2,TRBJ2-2,CASSLDGLVGHGELFF,TGTGCCAGCAGCTTAGACGGACTAGTGGGGCACGGGGAGCTGTTTTTT
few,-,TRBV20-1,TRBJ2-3,CSVSASTDTQYF,TGCAGTGTCTCGGCGAGCACAGATACGCAGTATTTT
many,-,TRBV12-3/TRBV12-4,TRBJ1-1,CASSPPRYPNTEAFF,TGTGCCAGCAGTCCACCACGGTACCCGAACACTGAAGCTTTCTTT
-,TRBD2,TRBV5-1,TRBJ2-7,CASSLVVSGTSEQYF,TGCGCCAGCAGCTTGGTTGTTAGCGGGACCTCCGAGCAGTACTTC
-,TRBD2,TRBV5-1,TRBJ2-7,CASTTSGFSYEQYF,TGCGCCAGCACCACTAGCGGGTTTTCCTACGAGCAGTACTTC
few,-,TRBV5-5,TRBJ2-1,CASSLIMGRTYNEQFF,TGTGCCAGCAGCTTGATAATGGGACGGACCTACAATGAGCAGTTCTTC
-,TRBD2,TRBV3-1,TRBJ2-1,CASWPQLAGVRNEQFF,TGTGCCAGCTGGCCGCAACTAGCGGGAGTCCGCAATGAGCAGTTCTTC
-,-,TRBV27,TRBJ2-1,CASSLSGGGFGNEQFF,TGTGCCAGCAGTTTATCGGGAGGGGGATTTGGGAATGAGCAGTTCTTC
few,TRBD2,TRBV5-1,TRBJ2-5,CASSLTLAGETQYF,TGCGCCAGCAGCTTGACTCTAGCGGGAGAGACCCAGTACTTC
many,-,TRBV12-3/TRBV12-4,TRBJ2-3,CASSLALGDTQYF,TGCGCCAGCAGCTTGGCCTTGGGGGATACGCAGTATTTT
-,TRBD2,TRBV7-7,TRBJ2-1,CASSSRAGVSVNEQFF,TGTGCTAGCAGCTCCCGAGCGGGAGTTTCGGTCAATGAGCAGTTCTTC
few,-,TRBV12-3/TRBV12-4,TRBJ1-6,CASSLGSANSPLHF,TGTGCCAGCAGTTTGGGCAGTGCTAATTCACCCCTCCACTTT
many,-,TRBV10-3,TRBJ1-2,CAIFGNNYGYTF,TGTGCCATTTTCGGGAATAACTATGGCTACACCTTC
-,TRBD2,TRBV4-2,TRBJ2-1,CASSQVTSVNNEQFF,TGTGCCAGCAGCCAAGTTACTAGCGTAAACAATGAGCAGTTCTTC
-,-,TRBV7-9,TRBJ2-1,CASSHRDGDNEQFF,TGTGCCAGCAGCCACCGGGACGGGGACAATGAGCAGTTCTTC